These 10 T cell receptor beta chains share one sample of origin, sequenced in a study of CD8+CD57+ T cells in acquired aplastic anemia (dated by TCRdb to 2016 to 2018). Sequencing used an Illumina HiSeq 2000. Profiling of TCR beta VDJ combinations and CDR3 sequences used genomic DNA as the template. TCRdb handled the public reads itself, with Q25 trimming in fastp and clone calling in MiXCR, and kept productive beta chains. Each entry merges the rows of one CDR3 protein and shows their most common DNA and genes. This sample gives about 160,000 distinct CDR3 sequences in total; about 45% of them show up just once. The leading ten clones occupy about 2.8% of the sample. Patients chosen for sequencing had shown expansion of CD8+CD57+ cells by flow cytometry. The sequenced sample consisted of sorted CD4+, CD8+, or CD8+CD57+ T cells (not recorded which) from PBMCs. The receptors originated from a human donor with aplastic anemia.

J is TRBJ2-7 and V is TRBV2; D call uncertain. The CDR3 runs 15 residues. Germline V gene lookup returns CDR1 SNHLY and CDR2 FYNNEI. Between the trimmed V and J ends, which lost 7 bases and 2 bases, there was a span of 18 bases. CDR3 loop: CASIVSRRYAYEQYF. CDR3 sequence (DNA): TGTGCCAGCATAGTTTCCAGACGTTATGCCTACGAGCAGTACTTC.

This clonotype was observed many times. V is TRBV2 and J is TRBJ2-3; 11 bases match TRBD2. From germline, CDR1 is SNHLY and CDR2 FYNNEI. V dropped 6 bases and J dropped 1; count of bases not matched to a gene: 3. The CDR3 sequence is 15 residues long. The CDR3 sequence: CASSLTSGGTDTQYF. The DNA of the CDR3 is TGTGCCAGCAGCCTGACTAGCGGGGGCACAGATACGCAGTATTTT.

The gene calls are TRBV4-1 and TRBJ1-1; D remains unclear. The CDR3 spans 14 residues. Germline CDR1 and CDR2: MGHRA and YSYEKL. V was trimmed by 1 base and J by 9 bases, leaving 15 bases between them. CDR3 bases: TGCGCCAGCAGCCAAGTCGCTCCGGCAGTACAAGCTTTCTTT. The encoded protein is CASSQVAPAVQAFF.

The table lists this clonotype with many counts. V usage is TRBV19 and J usage is TRBJ1-3; D gene ambiguous. CDR3 size: 16 residues. Trimming cost V 4 bases and J 0 bases, with 13 bases left between them. Germline CDR1 LNHDA, CDR2 SQIVND (reference sequence). Here the CDR3 DNA reads TGTGCCAGTAGTACAGACGGACTCCTCTCTGGAAACACCATATATTTT. Protein: CASSTDGLLSGNTIYF. The complete variable domain, with remaining parts taken from reference TRBV19 and TRBJ1-3, reads DGGITQSPKYLFRKEGQNVTLSCEQNLNHDAMYWYRQDPGQGLRLIYYSQIVNDFQKGDIAEGYSVSREKKESFPLTVTSAQKNPTAFYLCASSTDGLLSGNTIYFGEGSWLTVV.

The rearrangement uses TRBV4-2 and TRBJ1-6; 9 bases line up with TRBD1. The germline V gene has CDR1 LGHNA and CDR2 YNFKEQ. The V gene end was trimmed by 1 base and the J gene end by 10 bases; junction bases not matched to a gene: 5. There are 15 residues in the CDR3. CDR3 nucleotides: TGTGCCAGCAGCCAAGCTATCGGACAGGGGTCACCCCTCCACTTT. Its protein is CASSQAIGQGSPLHF.

CDR3 DNA: TGTGCCAGCAGTTGGGCAGAGAACACTGAAGCTTTCTTT. This sequence encodes CASSWAENTEAFF. This chain connects TRBV6-5 to TRBJ1-1; D call uncertain. The CDR3 extends over 13 amino acids. The ends were cut back, 4 bases at V and 1 base at J, with 7 bases in the middle. Germline V gives CDR1 MNHEY, CDR2 SVGAGI.

This clonotype was found many times. The chain carries TRBV7-9 and TRBJ2-1; 9 nucleotides align to TRBD2. Per germline, CDR1 SEHNR and CDR2 FQNEAQ (reference sequence). CDR3 length equals 15 residues. The V gene end was trimmed by 0 bases and the J gene end by 9 bases; junction bases not matched to a gene: 6. CDR3 coding DNA: TGTGCCAGCAGCTTAGCATTAGCGGGAGCGGGTGAGCAGTTCTTC. It yields the protein CASSLALAGAGEQFF.

In its sample, this clonotype was seen a few times. The rearrangement links TRBV15 to TRBJ1-6, with D uncertain. CDR3 length: 15 amino acids. V was cut by 5 bases and J by 10 bases, with 18 bases left in between. In germline, CDR1 is LNHNV, CDR2 YYDKDF (reference sequence). The CDR3 nucleotides read TGTGCCACCAGCCCCATGAAGGGTTCAGGATCACCCCTCCACTTT. Translation: CATSPMKGSGSPLHF.

This clonotype appeared once. V usage is TRBV15 and J usage is TRBJ2-5; tentative D call: TRBD2 (5 bases). The V and J ends lost 1 base and 4 bases respectively, with 10 bases between them. CDR3 length: 14 residues. Germline loops: CDR1 LNHNV, CDR2 YYDKDF (reference sequence). The CDR3 DNA sequence: TGTGCCACCAGCAGAGGACGCGGAGGAGAGACCCAGTACTTC. Translated, it gives CATSRGRGGETQYF.

This clonotype was observed a handful of times. The V and J genes are TRBV9 and TRBJ2-7, with D possibly matching TRBD1 (6 bases). Germline V gives CDR1 SGDLS, CDR2 YYNGEE. There are 14 residues in the CDR3. V lost 0 bases and J 3 bases, leaving 10 bases between the germline ends. The CDR3 DNA is TGTGCCAGCAGCGTAGGGGACACACTCTACGAGCAGTACTTC. It yields the protein CASSVGDTLYEQYF. The full variable domain, completed using reference TRBV9 and TRBJ2-7, is DSGVTQTPKHLITATGQRVTLRCSPRSGDLSVYWYQQSLDQGLQFLIQYYNGEERAKGNILERFSAQQFPDLHSELNLSSLELGDSALYFCASSVGDTLYEQYFGPGTRLTVT.